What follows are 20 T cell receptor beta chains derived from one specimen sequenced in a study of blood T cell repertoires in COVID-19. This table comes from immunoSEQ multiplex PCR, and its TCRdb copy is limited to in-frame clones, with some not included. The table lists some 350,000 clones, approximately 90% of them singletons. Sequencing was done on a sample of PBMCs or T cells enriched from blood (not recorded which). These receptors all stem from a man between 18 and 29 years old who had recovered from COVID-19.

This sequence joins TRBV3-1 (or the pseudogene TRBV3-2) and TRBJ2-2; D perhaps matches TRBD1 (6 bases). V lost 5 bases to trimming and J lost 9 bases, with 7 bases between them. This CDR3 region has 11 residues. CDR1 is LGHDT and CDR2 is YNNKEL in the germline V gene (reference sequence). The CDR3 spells CASSRDRELFF. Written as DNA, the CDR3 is TGTGCCAGCAGCAGGGACAGGGAGCTGTTTTTT.

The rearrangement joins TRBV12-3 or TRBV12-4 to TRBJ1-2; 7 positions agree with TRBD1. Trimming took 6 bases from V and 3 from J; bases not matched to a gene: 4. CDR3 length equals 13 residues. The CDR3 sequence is CASSYGTDYGYTF. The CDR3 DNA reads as TGTGCCAGCAGCTACGGGACAGACTATGGCTACACCTTC.

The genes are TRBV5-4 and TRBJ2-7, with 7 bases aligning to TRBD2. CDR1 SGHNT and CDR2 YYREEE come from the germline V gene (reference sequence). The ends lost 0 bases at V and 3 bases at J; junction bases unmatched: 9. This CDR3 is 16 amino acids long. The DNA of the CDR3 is TGTGCCAGCAGCTTGGGGGGCGGGAGCGGAATCTACGAGCAGTACTTC. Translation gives CASSLGGGSGIYEQYF.

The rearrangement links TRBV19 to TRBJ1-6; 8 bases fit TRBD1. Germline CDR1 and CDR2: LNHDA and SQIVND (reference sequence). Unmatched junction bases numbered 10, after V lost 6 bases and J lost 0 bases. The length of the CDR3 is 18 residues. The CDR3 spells CASRTMTGVSSYNSPLHF. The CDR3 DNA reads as TGTGCCAGTAGGACGATGACAGGGGTCAGCTCCTATAATTCACCCCTCCACTTT.

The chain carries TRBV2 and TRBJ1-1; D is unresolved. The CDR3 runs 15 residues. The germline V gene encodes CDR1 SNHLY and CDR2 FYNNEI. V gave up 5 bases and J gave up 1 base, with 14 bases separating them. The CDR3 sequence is CASSRDGIGNTEAFF. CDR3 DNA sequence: TGTGCCAGCAGTCGAGACGGGATTGGGAACACTGAAGCTTTCTTT.

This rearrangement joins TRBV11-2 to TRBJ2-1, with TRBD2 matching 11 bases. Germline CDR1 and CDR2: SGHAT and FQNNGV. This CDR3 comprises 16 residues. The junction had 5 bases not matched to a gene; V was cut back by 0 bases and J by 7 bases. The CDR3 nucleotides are TGTGCCAGCAGCTTAGATCTAGCGGGGGGTGGGAATGAGCAGTTCTTC. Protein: CASSLDLAGGGNEQFF.

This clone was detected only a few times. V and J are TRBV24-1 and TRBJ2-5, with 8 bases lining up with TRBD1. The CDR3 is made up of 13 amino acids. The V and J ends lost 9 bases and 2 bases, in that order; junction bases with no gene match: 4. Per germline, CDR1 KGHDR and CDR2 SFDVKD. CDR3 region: CATGQGAQETQYF. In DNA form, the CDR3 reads TGTGCCACCGGCCAGGGGGCTCAAGAGACCCAGTACTTC.

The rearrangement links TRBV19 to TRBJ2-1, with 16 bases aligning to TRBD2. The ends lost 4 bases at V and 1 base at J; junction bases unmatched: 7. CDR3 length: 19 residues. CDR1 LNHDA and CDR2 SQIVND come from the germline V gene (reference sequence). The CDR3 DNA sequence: TGTGCCAGTAGTAGGGGACTAGCGGGAGGGATTGGGTCCTACAATGAGCAGTTCTTC. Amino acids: CASSRGLAGGIGSYNEQFF. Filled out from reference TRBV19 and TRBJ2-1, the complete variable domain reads DGGITQSPKYLFRKEGQNVTLSCEQNLNHDAMYWYRQDPGQGLRLIYYSQIVNDFQKGDIAEGYSVSREKKESFPLTVTSAQKNPTAFYLCASSRGLAGGIGSYNEQFFGPGTRLTVL.

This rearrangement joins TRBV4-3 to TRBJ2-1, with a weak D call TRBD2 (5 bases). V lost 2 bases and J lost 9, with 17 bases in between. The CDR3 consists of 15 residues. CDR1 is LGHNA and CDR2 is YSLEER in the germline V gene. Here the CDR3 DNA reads TGCGCCAGCAGCCAACGAGGGATAGAGGCGGTTGAGCAGTTCTTC. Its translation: CASSQRGIEAVEQFF.

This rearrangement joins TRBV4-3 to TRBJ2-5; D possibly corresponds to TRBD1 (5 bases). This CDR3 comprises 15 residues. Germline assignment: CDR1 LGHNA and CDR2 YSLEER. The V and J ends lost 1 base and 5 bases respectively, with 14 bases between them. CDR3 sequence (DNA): TGCGCCAGCAGCCAAGTAGGGGCCGGAACGGAGACCCAGTACTTC. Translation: CASSQVGAGTETQYF.

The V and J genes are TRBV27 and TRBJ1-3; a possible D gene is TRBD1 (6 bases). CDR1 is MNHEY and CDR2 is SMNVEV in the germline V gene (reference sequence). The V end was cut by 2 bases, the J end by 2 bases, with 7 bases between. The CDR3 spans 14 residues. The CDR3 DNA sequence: TGTGCCAGCAGTTTAACAGGGACTGGAAACACCATATATTTT. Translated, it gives CASSLTGTGNTIYF.

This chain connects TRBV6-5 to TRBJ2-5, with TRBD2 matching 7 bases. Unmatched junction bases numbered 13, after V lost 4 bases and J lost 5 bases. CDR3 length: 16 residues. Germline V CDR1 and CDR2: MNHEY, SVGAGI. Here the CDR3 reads CASSWRVDMRGETQYF. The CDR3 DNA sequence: TGTGCCAGCAGTTGGCGGGTGGACATGCGGGGGGAGACCCAGTACTTC.

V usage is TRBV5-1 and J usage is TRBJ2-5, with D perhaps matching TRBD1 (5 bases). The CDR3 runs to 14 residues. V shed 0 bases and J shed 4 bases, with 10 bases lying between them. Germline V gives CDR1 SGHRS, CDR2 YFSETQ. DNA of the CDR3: TGCGCCAGCAGCTTGGTTCGGCAGGGAGAGACCCAGTACTTC. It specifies CASSLVRQGETQYF.

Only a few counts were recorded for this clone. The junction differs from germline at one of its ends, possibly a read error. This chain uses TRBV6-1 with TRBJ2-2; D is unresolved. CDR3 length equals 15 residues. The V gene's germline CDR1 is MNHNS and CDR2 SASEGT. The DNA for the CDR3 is TGTGCCAGCCGTGAGGTGAATAGGCGGACCGGGGAGCTGTTTTTT. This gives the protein CASREVNRRTGELFF.

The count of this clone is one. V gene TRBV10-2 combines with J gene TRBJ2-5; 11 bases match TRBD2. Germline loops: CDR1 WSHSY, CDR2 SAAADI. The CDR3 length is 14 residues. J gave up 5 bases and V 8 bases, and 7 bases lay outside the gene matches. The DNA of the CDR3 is TGCGCCAGCCGTAGCGGGGGGGCCGGGGAGACCCAGTACTTC. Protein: CASRSGGAGETQYF.

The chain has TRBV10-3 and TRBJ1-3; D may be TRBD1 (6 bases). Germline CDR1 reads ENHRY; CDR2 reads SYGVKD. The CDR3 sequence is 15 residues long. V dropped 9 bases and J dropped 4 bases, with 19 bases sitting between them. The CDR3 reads CAIGQQEGTGNTIYF. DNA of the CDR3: TGTGCCATAGGACAGCAAGAGGGAACAGGAAACACCATATATTTT.

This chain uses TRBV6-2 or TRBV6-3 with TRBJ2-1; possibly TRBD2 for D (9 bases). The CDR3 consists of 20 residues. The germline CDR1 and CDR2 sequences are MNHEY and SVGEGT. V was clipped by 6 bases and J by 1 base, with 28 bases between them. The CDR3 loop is CASSRQGAGTSGRSYNEQFF. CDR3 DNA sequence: TGTGCCAGCAGCCGGCAGGGGGCTGGAACAAGCGGGAGGTCCTACAATGAGCAGTTCTTC.

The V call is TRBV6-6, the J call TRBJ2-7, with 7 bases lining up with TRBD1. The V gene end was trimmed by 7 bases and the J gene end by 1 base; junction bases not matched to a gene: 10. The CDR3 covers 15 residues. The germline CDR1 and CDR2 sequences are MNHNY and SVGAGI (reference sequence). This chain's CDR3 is CASKTGTPQSYEQYF. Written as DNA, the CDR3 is TGTGCCAGCAAGACAGGGACGCCGCAATCCTACGAGCAGTACTTC.

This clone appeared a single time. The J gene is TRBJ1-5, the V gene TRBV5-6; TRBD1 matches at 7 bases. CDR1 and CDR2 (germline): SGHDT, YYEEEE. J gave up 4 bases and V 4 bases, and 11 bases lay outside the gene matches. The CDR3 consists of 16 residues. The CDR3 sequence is CASSPQGGLLNQPQHF. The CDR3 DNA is TGTGCCAGCAGCCCCCAGGGGGGACTCCTAAATCAGCCCCAGCATTTT.

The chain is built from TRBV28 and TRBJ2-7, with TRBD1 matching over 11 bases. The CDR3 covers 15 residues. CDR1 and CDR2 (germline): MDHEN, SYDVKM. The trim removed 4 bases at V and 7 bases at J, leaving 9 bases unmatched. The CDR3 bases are TGTGCCAGCAGTTCCCCCGGGACAGGGGGTGGGGAGCAGTACTTC. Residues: CASSSPGTGGGEQYF.